This T cell receptor (beta chain) was recovered during a study of glioma-infiltrating T cells after dendritic cell vaccination. Study-wide background: Patients received autologous tumor lysate-pulsed dendritic cell vaccination between about 2002 and 2013.

Germline V CDR1 and CDR2: SGHRS, YFSETQ. The CDR3 is 15 residues long. The ends were cut back, 4 bases at V and 8 bases at J, with 21 bases in the middle. The primer mix had 60 V beta and 13 J beta primers. Using immunoSEQ multiplex PCR, the repertoire was profiled, and TCRdb retains in-frame clones only, with some absent. The sample has about 82,000 clones; about 90% are singletons. The chain employs TRBV5-1 and TRBJ1-2, with a weak D call TRBD1 (5 bases). This sample comprised blood, obtained before dendritic cell vaccination. The TCR sequence derives from a human donor with glioblastoma. In DNA form, the CDR3 reads TGCGCCAGCAGCCTGGGGACTGCGGTGGAAGGCGGCTACACCTTC. This gives the protein CASSLGTAVEGGYTF. Variable domain in full (rest from reference TRBV5-1 and TRBJ1-2): KAGVTQTPRYLIKTRGQQVTLSCSPISGHRSVSWYQQTPGQGLQFLFEYFSETQRNKGNFPGRFSGRQFSNSRSEMNVSTLELGDSALYLCASSLGTAVEGGYTFGSGTRLTVV.